This TCR beta chain was sequenced in a study of cytomegalovirus exposure and HLA in healthy donors. General study results and limits: Per published accounts, TCR beta sequences correctly predicted the HLA-A and HLA-B alleles of most subjects. Later analysis indicated greater clonal expansion among HLA-associated TCR beta chains than among equally common other chains. Cytomegalovirus-associated TCR beta chains were listed, numbering some 170.

With regard to this clone: Its antigen is as yet unknown.

60 Vbeta and 13 Jbeta primers were used in PCR. Assay used: immunoSEQ multiplex PCR; TCRdb lists only in-frame clones, some missing. The ten top clones account for around 4%, within a sample of roughly 72,000 clones. This CDR3 is built from 20 residues. J was trimmed by 3 bases and V by 3 bases; bases with no gene match: 15. Looked up from germline, CDR1 is MGHRA and CDR2 is YSYEKL. The clonotype was recovered from a man aged 18 to 30 in good health and CMV-seropositive. Sequencing was done on a sample of PBMCs. This rearrangement joins TRBV4-1 to TRBJ2-6, with TRBD1 matching 9 bases. The CDR3, as DNA: TGCGCCAGCAGCCATAGTGTCCGGGGGACAGGGAGTCGTGGGGCCAACGTCCTGACTTTC. Translating it yields CASSHSVRGTGSRGANVLTF.